This T cell receptor (beta chain) comes out of a study of beta chain features in type 1 diabetes. Markers CD45RO/CCR7/CD25/CD127/CD95/CD27 served to sort CD4+ naive, central memory, regulatory and stem cell-like memory cells. This CDR3 is built from 18 residues. Germline CDR1 and CDR2: SGHTA and FQGNSA. V was pared by 0 bases and J by 2 bases, with 4 bases of the junction left unmatched. What was sequenced were expressed TCRB transcripts, since all of the isolated RNA had been reverse transcribed. Measured with immunoSEQ multiplex PCR; TCRdb has only the in-frame clones, and not every one. Of 220,000 or so clones in the sample, 68% were seen once. A word on this clone: Its antigen is currently unknown.

Whole-study findings and limits: Type 1 diabetes patients had fewer VDJ junction insertions and more deletions. The study found that naive, central memory and Treg TCRB repertoires appeared more similar in patients than in healthy donors. Cells expressing TCR highly could be over-represented by cDNA sequencing.

The source of this sequence is a man aged 25 to 45 in good health. The source material was naive CD4+ T cells from blood. The rearrangement links TRBV7-2 to TRBJ2-6; TRBD1 matches 10 bases. Here the CDR3 reads CASSLAGTGVAGANVLTF. The CDR3 coding sequence is TGTGCCAGCAGCTTAGCCGGGACAGGGGTAGCTGGGGCCAACGTCCTGACTTTC.